This section outlines one T cell receptor (beta chain) sequence together with its context. Amplified regions were TCR beta CDR3 sequences from RNA transcripts. With the HTBI primer set, the TCR CDR3 went through a first round of RT-PCR. TCRdb reprocessed the multiplex PCR reads with MiXCR, giving one entry per CDR3 protein. The repertoire has hundreds of thousands of distinct CDR3 sequences, 15% to 19% of them found once; the top ten carry roughly 15%. These data come from a study of T cells in Graves' hyperthyroidism and ophthalmopathy. Graves' hyperthyroidism was deemed stable given no ophthalmopathy progression within 18 months. Diagnosis relied on clinical symptoms, serum thyroxine and TRAb, thyroid ultrasound and orbital computed tomography. Germline loops: CDR1 MNHEY, CDR2 SMNVEV (reference sequence). Between the trimmed V and J ends, which lost 0 bases and 6 bases, there was a span of 14 bases. This CDR3 has 15 amino acids.

V gene TRBV27 combines with J gene TRBJ1-1, with D possibly matching TRBD1 (6 bases). Material for sequencing was blood. The sequence was collected from a woman under 30 with Graves' hyperthyroidism. The CDR3 spells CASSLSGQLVPEAFF. The CDR3 DNA reads as TGTGCCAGCAGTTTATCCGGACAGTTAGTCCCTGAAGCTTTCTTT.